One and the same sample provided the 19 T cell receptor beta chains below, sequenced in a study of T cell responses to AZD1222 COVID-19 vaccine. The method was immunoSEQ multiplex PCR; TCRdb's version includes in-frame clones alone and lacks a portion of them. The sample records 87,000 or so clones, around 91% being singletons. The source material was peripheral blood, sampled on day 0 of AZD1222 vaccination. The receptors stem from an adult in good health.

V usage is TRBV5-8 and J usage is TRBJ1-4; a possible D gene is TRBD1 (5 bases). V dropped 6 bases and J dropped 4 bases, with 13 bases sitting between them. Germline lookup yields CDR1 SGHTS and CDR2 YDEGEE. The CDR3 is 14 residues long. DNA for the CDR3: TGTGCCAGCACCACCGGGACCTTTAATGAAAAACTGTTTTTT. It is translated as CASTTGTFNEKLFF.

This sequence joins TRBV2 and TRBJ2-1; a weak D match, TRBD1 (5 bases). The V end was cut by 11 bases, the J end by 0 bases, with 14 bases between. The CDR3 has 14 amino acids. CDR1 SNHLY and CDR2 FYNNEI come from the germline V gene. This CDR3 reads CALRPTASYNEQFF. The CDR3 nucleotides read TGTGCCCTAAGGCCGACAGCCTCCTACAATGAGCAGTTCTTC. Drawing the rest from reference TRBV2 and TRBJ2-1, the complete variable domain is EPEVTQTPSHQVTQMGQEVILRCVPISNHLYFYWYRQILGQKVEFLVSFYNNEISEKSEIFDDQFSVERPDGSNFTLKIRSTKLEDSAMYFCALRPTASYNEQFFGPGTRLTVL.

V gene TRBV5-6 combines with J gene TRBJ1-2, with 7 bases lining up with TRBD1. Per the germline V gene, CDR1 is SGHDT and CDR2 is YYEEEE. J lost 7 bases, V lost 0 bases, and 6 bases had no gene match. This CDR3 comprises 14 residues. CDR3 sequence reads: CASSLGQPGGGYTF. The CDR3 nucleotides read TGTGCCAGCAGCTTGGGGCAGCCAGGGGGTGGCTACACCTTC.

The gene calls are TRBV29-1 and TRBJ2-7; TRBD1 aligns across 10 bases. The CDR3 is made up of 15 amino acids. Germline-derived CDR1 and CDR2 are SQVTM and ANQGSEA. V lost 0 bases to trimming and J lost 4 bases; unmatched junction nucleotides: 6. The CDR3 DNA is TGCAGCGTTGAAGATCGCAGGGACAGGGGTTACGAGCAGTACTTC. Protein sequence: CSVEDRRDRGYEQYF.

V is TRBV7-8 and J is TRBJ1-1; 8 bases map to TRBD1. Looked up from germline, CDR1 is SGHVS and CDR2 is FQNEAQ. Losses at the gene ends were 4 bases for V and 1 base for J; bases not matched to a gene: 14. The CDR3 has 18 amino acids. CDR3 sequence reads: CASSSPTHRDRQNTEAFF. CDR3 DNA sequence: TGTGCCAGCAGCTCCCCAACACACCGGGACAGGCAGAACACTGAAGCTTTCTTT. The full variable domain, rest sourced from reference TRBV7-8 and TRBJ1-1, is GAGVSQSPRYKVAKRGQDVALRCDPISGHVSLFWYQQALGQGPEFLTYFQNEAQLDKSGLPSDRFFAERPEGSVSTLKIQRTQQEDSAVYLCASSSPTHRDRQNTEAFFGQGTRLTVV.

The V and J genes are TRBV9 and TRBJ1-2, with D unclear. Germline V CDR1 and CDR2: SGDLS, YYNGEE. Trimming cost V 4 bases and J 9 bases, with 19 bases left between them. The CDR3 has 14 amino acids. The CDR3 region is CASSLPTLGRSYTF. The CDR3 nucleotides read TGTGCCAGCAGCCTTCCGACGTTGGGTCGAAGCTACACCTTC.

The chain links TRBV7-9 to TRBJ2-3; TRBD2 aligns across 14 bases. There are 19 residues in the CDR3. Germline V gives CDR1 SEHNR, CDR2 FQNEAQ (reference sequence). With 5 bases clipped from V and 1 base from J, the junction kept 11 bases outside the gene matches. The DNA for the CDR3 is TGTGCCAGCAGCCCGGTGGGACTAGCGGGGGTGTATGGCACAGATACGCAGTATTTT. Residues: CASSPVGLAGVYGTDTQYF. The full variable domain, in which reference TRBV7-9 and TRBJ2-3 provide the parts outside the CDR3, is DTGVSQNPRHKITKRGQNVTFRCDPISEHNRLYWYRQTLGQGPEFLTYFQNEAQLEKSRLLSDRFSAERPKGSFSTLEIQRTEQGDSAMYLCASSPVGLAGVYGTDTQYFGPGTRLTVL.

This chain links TRBV19 with TRBJ1-5; the D gene is possibly TRBD1 (5 bases). This CDR3 region has 16 residues. Between the trimmed V and J ends, which lost 3 bases and 2 bases, there was a span of 14 bases. Germline CDR1 LNHDA, CDR2 SQIVND (reference sequence). The CDR3 region is CASSMGGATGNQPQHF. CDR3 nucleotides: TGTGCCAGTAGTATGGGGGGTGCAACGGGCAATCAGCCCCAGCATTTT.

The CDR3 DNA reads as TGCAGCCTTCTCGTGGGCAGTAAAGCCTACAATGAGCAGTTCTTC. Its protein product is CSLLVGSKAYNEQFF. This chain links TRBV29-1 with TRBJ2-1, with unresolved D. The CDR3 sequence is 15 residues long. Germline-derived CDR1 and CDR2 are SQVTM and ANQGSEA. The V end was cut by 8 bases, the J end by 2 bases, with 19 bases between.

This chain joins TRBV7-6 and TRBJ1-2; 11 nucleotides line up with TRBD1. The CDR3 is made up of 17 amino acids. The germline CDR1 and CDR2 sequences are SGHVS and FNYEAQ. J gave up 3 bases and V 4 bases, and 10 bases lay outside the gene matches. This CDR3 reads CASSYLTGGQGDYGYTF. The CDR3 region has the DNA TGTGCCAGCAGCTACCTCACTGGGGGACAGGGGGACTATGGCTACACCTTC.

The V gene is TRBV6-4, the J gene TRBJ2-3; perhaps TRBD1 as D (6 bases). There are 13 residues in the CDR3. In germline, CDR1 is MRHNA, CDR2 SNTAGT. V was pared by 2 bases and J by 8 bases, with 11 bases between. The CDR3 nucleotides read TGTGCCAGCAGTGACCTCGAGGGGGTTACGCAGTATTTT. Its translation: CASSDLEGVTQYF.

The chain recombines TRBV6-5 with TRBJ2-5; D is perhaps TRBD1 (5 bases). Germline-derived CDR1 and CDR2 are MNHEY and SVGAGI. The CDR3 is 15 amino acids. Trimming took 0 bases from V and 5 from J, leaving 13 bases between them. CDR3 sequence: CASSYSIDSRETQYF. The CDR3 DNA sequence: TGTGCCAGCAGTTACTCGATCGACAGTCGGGAGACCCAGTACTTC.

V and J are TRBV6-5 and TRBJ1-6; D perhaps matches TRBD1 (6 bases). V lost 7 bases and J 4 bases, leaving 11 bases between the germline ends. Germline assignment: CDR1 MNHEY and CDR2 SVGAGI. The length of the CDR3 is 14 residues. The CDR3 reads CASNSGAYNSPLHF. The CDR3 coding sequence is TGTGCCAGCAACTCAGGGGCATATAATTCACCCCTCCACTTT.

The gene calls are TRBV19 and TRBJ1-4; no clear D. Germline loops: CDR1 LNHDA, CDR2 SQIVND (reference sequence). The length of the CDR3 is 13 residues. The ends were cut back, 4 bases at V and 8 bases at J, with 11 bases in the middle. This chain's CDR3 is CASSTSEREKLFF. The CDR3 DNA follows: TGTGCCAGTAGTACCTCTGAAAGAGAAAAACTGTTTTTT.

V and J are TRBV7-9 and TRBJ1-5; 8 nucleotides line up with TRBD1. The germline V gene encodes CDR1 SEHNR and CDR2 FQNEAQ (reference sequence). The CDR3 spans 15 residues. Unmatched junction bases numbered 3, after V lost 5 bases and J lost 0 bases. The DNA for the CDR3 is TGTGCCAGCAGCACGACAGGGGATAGCAATCAGCCCCAGCATTTT. Amino acid sequence: CASSTTGDSNQPQHF. Filled out from reference TRBV7-9 and TRBJ1-5, the complete variable domain reads DTGVSQNPRHKITKRGQNVTFRCDPISEHNRLYWYRQTLGQGPEFLTYFQNEAQLEKSRLLSDRFSAERPKGSFSTLEIQRTEQGDSAMYLCASSTTGDSNQPQHFGDGTRLSIL.

This chain joins TRBV7-6 and TRBJ2-2; possibly TRBD1 for D (5 bases). The CDR3 extends over 15 amino acids. The V end was cut by 4 bases, the J end by 3 bases, with 12 bases between. The germline gives CDR1 SGHVS, CDR2 FNYEAQ. The CDR3 is CASSSRGHYTGELFF. As DNA, the CDR3 is TGTGCCAGCAGCTCAAGGGGTCATTACACCGGGGAGCTGTTTTTT. Supplemented by reference TRBV7-6 and TRBJ2-2, the full variable domain reads GAGVSQSPRYKVTKRGQDVALRCDPISGHVSLYWYRQALGQGPEFLTYFNYEAQQDKSGLPNDRFSAERPEGSISTLTIQRTEQRDSAMYRCASSSRGHYTGELFFGEGSRLTVL.

The V gene is TRBV21-1, the J gene TRBJ2-5. TRBV21-1 is given as a pseudogene. The CDR3 runs 15 residues. The CDR3, as DNA: TGTGCCAGCAGCAAAACCGGGCCCCGTGGAGAGACCCAGTACTTC. Its translation is CASSKTGPRGETQYF.

Sample share makes this clone medium-sized. The chain links TRBV11-3 to TRBJ2-1, with D possibly TRBD1 on 6 matching bases. CDR1 and CDR2 (germline): SGHNT, YENEEA. The ends were cut back, 4 bases at V and 0 bases at J, with 13 bases in the middle. CDR3 size: 16 residues. The CDR3 reads CASSSRGRGSYNEQFF. The CDR3 coding sequence is TGTGCCAGCAGCTCCCGTGGCAGGGGCTCCTACAATGAGCAGTTCTTC.

This chain connects TRBV5-1 to TRBJ1-3, with D unclear. This CDR3 region has 14 residues. CDR1 and CDR2 (germline): SGHRS, YFSETQ. V lost 2 bases, J lost 0 bases, and 6 bases lay in between. For the CDR3, the DNA is TGCGCCAGCAGCTTCGGGGACTCTGGAAACACCATATATTTT. This gives the protein CASSFGDSGNTIYF.